These 19 T cell receptor beta chains share one sample of origin, sequenced in a study of T cells in Graves' hyperthyroidism and ophthalmopathy (dated by TCRdb to about 2019). The method behind the library was multiplex PCR. The instrument given in TCRdb is Illumina HiSeq 2000. TCR beta CDR3 regions were amplified from RNA transcripts. A first-round RT-PCR of the TCR CDR3 used the HTBI primer set with the Qiagen OneStep RT-PCR kit. TCRdb trimmed public reads at Q25 via fastp, called clones via MiXCR and kept in-frame beta chains. Identical CDR3 proteins give one entry, which carries the most common genes and DNA. Recorded for this sample are hundreds of thousands of distinct CDR3 sequences; approximately 19% of them occurred a single time. The biggest ten clones account for about 40% of the sample. Sequencing was done on a sample of blood. The receptors originated from a man aged 50 or older with Graves' ophthalmopathy.

The table lists this clonotype with a few counts. The rearrangement uses TRBV20-1 and TRBJ1-6; tentative D call: TRBD1 (6 bases). Germline assignment: CDR1 DFQATT and CDR2 SNEGSKA (reference sequence). CDR3 length: 17 amino acids. V lost 3 bases to trimming and J lost 9 bases, with 24 bases between them. This chain's CDR3 is CSASPLGAGSEVSPLHF. The CDR3 DNA sequence: TGCAGTGCTAGTCCCCTGGGGGCGGGGAGTGAGGTTTCACCCCTCCACTTT.

There are many counts of this clonotype. The chain combines TRBV11-2 with TRBJ2-5; D may correspond to TRBD1 or TRBD2 (5 bases each). The germline V gene has CDR1 SGHAT and CDR2 FQNNGV. This CDR3 region has 15 residues. V was shortened by 2 bases and J by 2 bases, with 12 bases between the two germline ends. The CDR3 sequence: CASSLTGWGQETQYF. Written as DNA, the CDR3 is TGTGCCAGCAGCTTAACGGGGTGGGGGCAAGAGACCCAGTACTTC. The full variable domain, rest sourced from reference TRBV11-2 and TRBJ2-5, is EAGVAQSPRYKIIEKRQSVAFWCNPISGHATLYWYQQILGQGPKLLIQFQNNGVVDDSQLPKDRFSAERLKGVDSTLKIQPAKLEDSAVYLCASSLTGWGQETQYFGPGTRLLVL.

V and J are TRBV28 and TRBJ2-3; 10 nucleotides match TRBD2. The junction had 5 bases not matched to a gene; V was cut back by 3 bases and J by 5 bases. Germline V gene data show CDR1 as MDHEN and CDR2 as SYDVKM. CDR3 length: 15 residues. CDR3 residues: CASSFLAGVGDTQYF. The CDR3 DNA reads as TGTGCCAGCAGTTTTCTAGCGGGAGTGGGAGATACGCAGTATTTT.

This clonotype was found a few times. This chain uses TRBV3-1 with TRBJ1-5; tentative D call: TRBD1 (5 bases). Trimming shortened V by 4 bases and J by 2 bases, and 15 bases separated the two germline ends. This CDR3 has 16 amino acids. CDR1 and CDR2 (germline): LGHDT, YNNKEL (reference sequence). The CDR3, as DNA: TGTGCCAGCAGCCGAAGTCCCAGGGAGGGCAATCAGCCCCAGCATTTT. It is translated as CASSRSPREGNQPQHF.

This clonotype was seen repeatedly, ten times or more. The CDR3 region has the DNA TGTGCCAGCAGCCAGACCTTGGGGAGGGTGGCCCAAGAGACCCAGTACTTC. It specifies CASSQTLGRVAQETQYF. The chain carries TRBV4-2 and TRBJ2-5, with TRBD2 matching 7 bases. CDR3 length: 17 residues. CDR1 is LGHNA and CDR2 is YNFKEQ in the germline V gene. J gave up 1 base and V 3 bases, and 11 bases lay outside the gene matches.

This clonotype was observed many times. The chain carries TRBV6-1 and TRBJ1-1, with 8 bases fitting TRBD1. With 1 base clipped from V and 5 bases from J, the junction kept 3 bases outside the gene matches. This CDR3 is built from 14 residues. Germline V gene data show CDR1 as MNHNS and CDR2 as SASEGT. In DNA form, the CDR3 reads TGTGCCAGCAGTGAAGTTGACAGGGGTACTGAAGCTTTCTTT. It translates to CASSEVDRGTEAFF.

This clonotype was detected a few times. The rearrangement uses TRBV19 and TRBJ2-2; 9 bases agree with TRBD1. The CDR3 spans 17 residues. The J segment lost 0 bases and the V segment lost 11 bases, leaving 13 bases of the junction unmatched. Germline assignment: CDR1 LNHDA and CDR2 SQIVND (reference sequence). CDR3 loop: CAGGQGSSGSNTGELFF. The CDR3 DNA reads TGTGCCGGGGGACAGGGATCGAGCGGTTCGAACACCGGGGAGCTGTTTTTT.

This clonotype showed up many times. The chain combines TRBV6-1 with TRBJ2-1; 11 nucleotides align to TRBD1. The J segment lost 6 bases and the V segment lost 0 bases, leaving 4 bases of the junction unmatched. Germline V gives CDR1 MNHNS, CDR2 SASEGT. CDR3 size: 16 residues. In DNA form, the CDR3 reads TGTGCCAGCAGTGAAGCGGCCGGGACAGGGGGCAATGAGCAGTTCTTC. Encoded protein: CASSEAAGTGGNEQFF.

This clonotype was found a few times. The chain uses TRBV24-1 and TRBJ2-2; no clear D gene. Germline lookup yields CDR1 KGHDR and CDR2 SFDVKD. The CDR3 runs 13 residues. V lost 9 bases and J 0 bases, leaving 7 bases between the germline ends. CDR3 amino acids: CATSSPNTGELFF. The CDR3 DNA sequence: TGTGCCACCTCCAGTCCGAACACCGGGGAGCTGTTTTTT.

For this clonotype: This sequence may be a read error, since a much larger clone differs from it by one base. The rearrangement links TRBV27 to TRBJ2-1, with TRBD2 as a possible D gene (5 bases). The CDR3 has 15 residues. From germline, CDR1 is MNHEY and CDR2 SMNVEV (reference sequence). The CDR3 DNA sequence: TGTGCCAGCGGTTTGTTTGGGCTAGCTGGTAGCGAGCAGTTCTTC. Translation: CASGLFGLAGSEQFF.

V and J are TRBV29-1 and TRBJ2-7, with a possible D match to TRBD2 (5 bases). This CDR3 comprises 14 residues. Trimming left V 7 bases short and J 0 bases short, with 16 bases between. Germline assignment: CDR1 SQVTM and CDR2 ANQGSEA. CDR3 amino acids: CSAITGVSSYEQYF. Written as DNA, the CDR3 is TGCAGCGCAATTACCGGGGTTAGCTCCTACGAGCAGTACTTC.

This clonotype has a count of ten or more. The chain recombines TRBV7-9 with TRBJ2-5; no clear D. CDR3 length: 14 residues. The germline V gene encodes CDR1 SEHNR and CDR2 FQNEAQ (reference sequence). The germline V and J ends were trimmed by 2 bases and 2 bases, with 9 bases remaining between them. In DNA form, the CDR3 reads TGTGCCAGCAGCTTACTAGTAGAACAAGAGACCCAGTACTTC. The encoded protein is CASSLLVEQETQYF.

This clonotype was found once. This chain connects TRBV28 to TRBJ2-1, with 11 bases that match TRBD2. V shed 2 bases and J 7 bases; nucleotides not matched to a gene: 10. Germline values: CDR1 MDHEN, CDR2 SYDVKM. The CDR3 consists of 17 residues. The CDR3 region has the DNA TGTGCCAGCAGTTTACCTCGAGCTAGCGGGAGGAGAAATGAGCAGTTCTTC. Its translation: CASSLPRASGRRNEQFF.

The chain carries TRBV27 and TRBJ2-1; the match to TRBD2 covers 14 bases. The germline gives CDR1 MNHEY, CDR2 SMNVEV (reference sequence). V shed 5 bases and J 7 bases; nucleotides not matched to a gene: 7. The CDR3 has 16 residues. The CDR3: CASSPRGLAGENEQFF. The CDR3 nucleotides are TGTGCCAGCAGTCCGAGGGGACTAGCGGGAGAGAATGAGCAGTTCTTC.

This clonotype was detected only a few times. This chain links TRBV2 with TRBJ2-1, with 12 bases that match TRBD2. With V trimmed by 2 bases and J by 0 bases, 2 bases remained unmatched. CDR3 length: 17 residues. Germline V gene data show CDR1 as SNHLY and CDR2 as FYNNEI. CDR3 nucleotides: TGTGCCAGCAGTGAACTAGCGGGAGGGAGCTCCTACAATGAGCAGTTCTTC. Translating it yields CASSELAGGSSYNEQFF.

Points on this clonotype: The junction departs from germline at one end; a sequencing error may be responsible. V is TRBV2 and J is TRBJ2-7; TRBD2 matches at 11 bases. Per germline, CDR1 SNHLY and CDR2 FYNNEI. The CDR3 has 15 residues. CDR3 sequence: CASGDYGLAGSEQYF. For the CDR3, the DNA is TGTGCCAGCGGTGATTATGGACTAGCGGGTTCCGAGCAGTACTTC.

This clonotype was seen once. The chain employs TRBV19 and TRBJ2-1; D may be TRBD2 (6 bases). Germline V gene lookup returns CDR1 LNHDA and CDR2 SQIVND (reference sequence). The CDR3 covers 18 residues. Trimming stripped 5 bases from V and 0 bases from J, with 20 bases between. The CDR3 sequence: CASSHRDQGLRSYNEQFF. The CDR3 DNA reads as TGTGCCAGTAGTCACCGGGACCAAGGACTACGCTCCTACAATGAGCAGTTCTTC.

This sequence joins TRBV28 and TRBJ2-1, with 10 nucleotides matching TRBD1. The CDR3 has 15 amino acids. The J segment lost 9 bases and the V segment lost 3 bases, leaving 8 bases of the junction unmatched. Germline CDR1 reads MDHEN; CDR2 reads SYDVKM. The CDR3 DNA follows: TGTGCCAGCAGTTTCCCGGACAGGGGGACCGGTGAGCAGTTCTTC. It translates to CASSFPDRGTGEQFF.

As for this clonotype: This may come from a read error, since a much larger clone is one base off. The J gene is TRBJ1-1, the V gene TRBV28; 7 nucleotides match TRBD1. The CDR3 extends over 12 amino acids. Germline V gene sequence: CDR1 MDHEN, CDR2 SYDVKM. Here the CDR3 DNA reads TGTGTCAGCAGTTTATCGGAGGGGGCAGCTTTCTTT. The encoded protein is CVSSLSEGAAFF.